A selection of T cell receptor beta chains follows, all from one sample in a study of T cells in Graves' hyperthyroidism and ophthalmopathy. Each CDR3 protein gets one entry after TCRdb re-called the multiplex PCR reads with MiXCR. The table includes hundreds of thousands of distinct CDR3 sequences, around a sixth detected once. The specimen was blood. The receptors were gathered from a woman aged 18-29 years with Graves' hyperthyroidism that later progressed to Graves' ophthalmopathy. Each CDR3 is given with its conserved first and last residue. The D gene is left open where the match is weak. The size field is filled for only some rows; it gives once, few, many or a size class.

d_gene	abundance	j_gene	v_gene	CDR3aa	CDR3nt
TRBD1	.	TRBJ2-7	TRBV6-1	CASSETSGQGFYEQYF	TGCGCCAGCAGTGAGACGTCGGGACAGGGTTTCTACGAGCAGTACTTC
TRBD1	many	TRBJ1-5	TRBV28	CASSPTWTGSNQPQHF	TGTGCCAGCAGCCCCACCTGGACAGGGAGCAATCAGCCCCAGCATTTT
TRBD1	many	TRBJ1-1	TRBV7-9	CASSPGDRGLTEAFF	TGTGCCAGCAGCCCAGGAGACAGGGGGCTCACTGAAGCTTTCTTT
TRBD1	.	TRBJ2-1	TRBV28	CASSPTLRQGAYNEQFF	TGTGCCAGCAGTCCCACCCTACGGCAGGGGGCCTACAATGAGCAGTTCTTC
TRBD2	many	TRBJ2-1	TRBV6-1	CASSGAGGTGNEQFF	TGTGCCAGCAGTGGAGCGGGAGGGACCGGCAATGAGCAGTTCTTC
.	many	TRBJ2-5	TRBV24-1	CATSSPGLGTQYF	TGTGCCACCAGTTCACCGGGGCTCGGGACCCAGTACTTC
TRBD1	many	TRBJ1-1	TRBV12-3/TRBV12-4	CASSFGAGGDTEAFF	TGTGCCAGCAGTTTTGGGGCAGGGGGAGATACTGAAGCTTTCTTT
.	many	TRBJ2-7	TRBV7-2	CASSLVDGGGYEQYF	TGTGCCAGCAGCTTAGTAGATGGGGGCGGCTACGAGCAGTACTTC
.	many	TRBJ2-7	TRBV20-1	CSPKSGGYEQYF	TGCAGTCCTAAGAGTGGGGGGTACGAGCAGTACTTC
.	.	TRBJ1-2	TRBV11-3	CASSWTLWRGYTF	TGTGCCAGCAGCTGGACCCTCTGGAGGGGCTACACCTTC
.	.	TRBJ1-6	TRBV6-1	CASSDSSYNSPLHF	TGTGCCAGCAGTGACAGCTCCTATAATTCACCCCTCCACTTT
.	.	TRBJ2-1	TRBV6-2/TRBV6-3	CVSSYSGGNEQFF	TGTGTCAGCAGTTACTCTGGGGGAAATGAGCAGTTCTTC
TRBD2	.	TRBJ2-2	TRBV30	CAWSVRTSGRAFGELFF	TGTGCCTGGAGTGTACGGACTAGCGGGAGGGCTTTCGGGGAGCTGTTTTTT
TRBD2	many	TRBJ2-3	TRBV9	CASSVGPGGRTDTQYF	TGTGCCAGCAGCGTAGGCCCGGGAGGGCGGACAGATACGCAGTATTTT
.	many	TRBJ2-3	TRBV2	CAGEGAQRTPDTQYF	TGTGCCGGAGAAGGGGCCCAGCGCACGCCAGATACGCAGTATTTT
.	many	TRBJ2-2	TRBV7-8	CASSLRARGGKNTGELFF	TGTGCCAGCAGCTTGAGGGCCCGGGGTGGGAAGAACACCGGGGAGCTGTTTTTT
TRBD2	many	TRBJ2-7	TRBV7-9	CASSLGLAGSNEQYF	TGTGCCAGCAGCTTAGGGCTAGCGGGATCTAACGAGCAGTACTTC
TRBD2	few	TRBJ2-1	TRBV7-2	CASSYPTSGRLNEQFF	TGTGCCAGCAGCTATCCGACTAGCGGGAGGCTCAATGAGCAGTTCTTC
TRBD2	many	TRBJ2-7	TRBV5-5	CASSLGLAGNSYEQYF	TGTGCCAGCAGCTTGGGACTAGCGGGGAACTCCTACGAGCAGTACTTC
.	many	TRBJ2-1	TRBV20-1	CSAPELGSGEQFF	TGCAGTGCGCCAGAACTAGGGAGCGGTGAGCAGTTCTTC
.	many	TRBJ2-7	TRBV9	CASSGGAGSSYEQYF	TGTGCCAGCAGCGGGGGGGCGGGGAGCTCCTACGAGCAGTACTTC
.	few	TRBJ1-6	TRBV7-9	CASSLKGINSPLHF	TGTGCCAGCAGCTTAAAAGGGATCAATTCACCCCTCCACTTT
.	many	TRBJ2-7	TRBV20-1	CSAVSRGGEYEQYF	TGCAGTGCCGTAAGCCGTGGTGGGGAGTACGAGCAGTACTTC
TRBD2	few	TRBJ2-3	TRBV19	CASSIRRSGGTDTQYF	TGTGCCAGTAGTATCCGGCGCAGCGGGGGCACAGATACGCAGTATTTT
TRBD2	many	TRBJ2-7	TRBV20-1	CSASPRTSYEQYF	TGCAGTGCTTCTCCGCGGACTAGCTACGAGCAGTACTTC
.	many	TRBJ2-1	TRBV7-2	CASSFRDNEQFF	TGTGCCAGCAGCTTTAGAGACAATGAGCAGTTCTTC
.	.	TRBJ2-1	TRBV7-9	CASNDPPTGRGNEQFF	TGTGCCAGCAACGACCCCCCCACAGGGCGCGGCAATGAGCAGTTCTTC
TRBD1	.	TRBJ2-7	TRBV20-1	CSARPRDRVPEQYF	TGCAGTGCTAGGCCTAGGGACAGGGTGCCCGAGCAGTACTTC
TRBD2	many	TRBJ2-1	TRBV18	CASSELSGKAEQFF	TGTGCCAGCTCAGAACTTAGCGGGAAGGCTGAGCAGTTCTTC